This T cell receptor beta chain was found in a study of blood T cell repertoires in COVID-19. Study context: The United States, Italy and Spain supplied acute and convalescent COVID-19 samples. Sample material is recorded as cDNA or gDNA derived from T cells, B-cell-depleted T cells, or PBMCs.

Per the authors' pipeline: Nucleated cell counts were estimated from reference gene primer amplification. Only in-frame clones appear in the TCRdb table, and some are missing; sequencing was by immunoSEQ multiplex PCR. That table furnishes V, J and clone size, whereas the DNA furnished D and trimming. The sample includes about 80,000 clones, over 75% of them seen just once. The CDR3 sequence is 15 residues long. Trimming removed 3 bases from V and 0 bases from J, with 9 bases in between. Looked up from germline, CDR1 is SGHDT and CDR2 is YYEEEE. This TCR was sampled from a human donor in a cohort sampled during active COVID-19. The V gene is TRBV5-6, the J gene TRBJ2-2, with D unclear. Sequenced sample: peripheral blood. The DNA for the CDR3 is TGTGCCAGCAGCTCCCCAACATCGAACACCGGGGAGCTGTTTTTT. Amino acid sequence: CASSSPTSNTGELFF.